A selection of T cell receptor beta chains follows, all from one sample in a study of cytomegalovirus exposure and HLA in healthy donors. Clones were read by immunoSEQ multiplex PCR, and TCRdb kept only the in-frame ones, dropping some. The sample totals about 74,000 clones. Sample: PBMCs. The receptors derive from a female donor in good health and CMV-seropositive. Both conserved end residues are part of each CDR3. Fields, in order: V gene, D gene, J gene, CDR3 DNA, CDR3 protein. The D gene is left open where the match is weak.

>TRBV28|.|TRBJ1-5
TGTGCCAGCAGTTTAGCTTCACAGCTAAATCAGCCCCAGCATTTT
CASSLASQLNQPQHF
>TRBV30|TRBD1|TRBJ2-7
TGTGCCTGGAGTGTAGGGGGCAGCCGCGAGCAGTACTTC
CAWSVGGSREQYF
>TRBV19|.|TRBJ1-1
TGTGCCAGTAACCCCCCGGGTCCGAACACTGAAGCTTTCTTT
CASNPPGPNTEAFF
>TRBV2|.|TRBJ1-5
TGTGCCAGCAGGGCAGGAGGGTCTCAGCCCCAGCATTTT
CASRAGGSQPQHF
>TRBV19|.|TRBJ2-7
TGTGCCAGTAGTAATCCCCCATACGAGCAGTACTTC
CASSNPPYEQYF
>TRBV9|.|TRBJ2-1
TGTGCCAGCAGCGCCCTGGGGGGGGCCCGTGAGCAGTTCTTC
CASSALGGAREQFF
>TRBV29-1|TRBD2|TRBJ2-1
TGCAGCGAGGAGCGGGAAAGCTCCTACAATGAGCAGTTCTTC
CSEERESSYNEQFF
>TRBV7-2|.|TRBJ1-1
TGTGCCAGCAGTAGGCGGGGCGAAGCTTTCTTT
CASSRRGEAFF
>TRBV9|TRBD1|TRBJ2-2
TGTGCCAGCAGGGCCCAGGGGGCGCTTACCGGGGAGCTGTTTTTT
CASRAQGALTGELFF
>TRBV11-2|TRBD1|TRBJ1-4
TGTGCCAGCAGCTTGACAGGGGGTAGGGAAAAACTGTTTTTT
CASSLTGGREKLFF
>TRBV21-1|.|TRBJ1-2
TGTGCCAGCAGCAGGACAGGGGGGGATGGCTACACCTTC
CASSRTGGDGYTF
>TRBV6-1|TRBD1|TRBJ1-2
TGTGCCAGCAGGGCAACAGGGGATAACTATGGCTACACCTTC
CASRATGDNYGYTF
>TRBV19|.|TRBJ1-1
TGTGCCAGTAGTATGAAAGGGGGGAACACTGAAGCTTTCTTT
CASSMKGGNTEAFF
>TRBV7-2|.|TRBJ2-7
TGTGCCAGCAGACGATCCGGGACCCAGGGAGGCGAGCAGTACTTC
CASRRSGTQGGEQYF
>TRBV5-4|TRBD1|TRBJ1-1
TGTGCCAGCAGCCAACTAGACAGGGGGCTCACTGAAGCTTTCTTT
CASSQLDRGLTEAFF
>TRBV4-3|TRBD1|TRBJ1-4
TGCGCCAGCAGCAAATTGACAGGGGATAATGAAAAACTGTTTTTT
CASSKLTGDNEKLFF
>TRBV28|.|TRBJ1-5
TGTGCCAGCAGTTTTTCCGGGGGGGATAGCAATCAGCCCCAGCATTTT
CASSFSGGDSNQPQHF
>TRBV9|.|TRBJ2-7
TGTGCCAGCAGCGTAACTAGCTCGGACGAGCAGTACTTC
CASSVTSSDEQYF
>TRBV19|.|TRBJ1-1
TGTGCCAGTAGTATTTGGCGGCAGGGTGAAGCTTTCTTT
CASSIWRQGEAFF
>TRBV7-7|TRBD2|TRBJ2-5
TGTGCTAGCAGCATGGGACTAGCGGAGACCCAGTACTTC
CASSMGLAETQYF
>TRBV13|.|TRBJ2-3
TGTGCCAGCAGCTTAGGCCCTAGCACAGATACGCAGTATTTT
CASSLGPSTDTQYF
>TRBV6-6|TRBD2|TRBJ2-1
TGTGCCAGCAGTTACCGTACTAGCGGGGACTACAATGAGCAGTTCTTC
CASSYRTSGDYNEQFF
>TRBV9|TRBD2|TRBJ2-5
TGTGCCAGCAGCGCTAGACTAGCGGGAGGGCCGGAGACCCAGTACTTC
CASSARLAGGPETQYF
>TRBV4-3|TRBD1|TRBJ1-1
TGCGCCAGCAGCCAAGATCGGTGGCGGCTCGGACAGGGGCGACCGAACACTGAAGCTTTCTTT
CASSQDRWRLGQGRPNTEAFF